This paragraph covers one T cell receptor (beta chain) sequence. This receptor's antigen is unknown. No base qualities exist here, and no much larger clone lies one base off it. The CDR3 regions of human TCRbeta chains were subjected to immunosequencing. Regarding the original processing steps: Repertoire TCRs were checked for matches against a reference library of SARS-CoV-2-specific TCRs that had been generated using the MIRA antigen-specificity platform. Breadth was defined as the fraction of unique TCRs that were SARS-CoV-2-associated. Depth was defined as the fraction of total T cells that were SARS-CoV-2-associated. Using the MIRA data, every spike-specific TCR was mapped to the spike region that the TCR reacted to and assigned to either a CD4 or a CD8 class. Log10-transformed breadth and depth values were compared by one-way ANOVA with Sidak's multiple comparisons tests. The clones in this table, taken by TCRdb from immuneACCESS, are in-frame only. Not every clone is retained; where verified, under half of the shortfall comes from an unresolved V gene, and the cause of the rest is unknown. The DNA gave D and trimming, while V, J and clone size come from that table. This sample is represented by tens of thousands of clones; roughly 90% of them were singletons. Approximately 15% of the sample comes from the top ten.

This sample's time point label indicates: about 28 days (+/-7) after the second vaccine dose. AZD1222 recipients given second doses at about 4 weeks or at about 12 weeks were pooled, since spike-specific TCR depth and breadth were not found to differ between the two schedules. Vaccinee samples came from UK trials COV001 and COV002, including a single-blind randomized controlled phase 2/3 trial of AZD1222 (ChAdOx1 nCoV-19) in healthy adults. Trial participant PBMC samples were collected at day 0 and day 28 after the second dose for TCRbeta chain sequencing. The CDR3 starts with the cysteine, ends with the phenylalanine, and has 14 residues. Only the CDR3 region is kept as DNA, spanning 42 bases read in frame from base 1. As encoded in the germline V gene, CDR1 is SGHRS while CDR2 is YFSETQ. V is trimmed back by 3 bases and J by 7 bases, and the junction contains 9 bases that no gene match accounts for.

This sample is drawn from a study of T cell responses to AZD1222 COVID-19 vaccine (dated by TCRdb to about 2021). For context, the study as a whole: TCR sequencing covered about 230 trial participants: nearly 210 given two doses of AZD1222 and 26 given two doses of MenACWY control vaccine. Trial participants were enrolled into age subgroups of 18-55, 56-69 and 70-plus years, which contained about 150, 27 and 61 TCR-sequenced participants, respectively. Overall study outcomes, separate from this receptor: The 56-69-year group was small, and its depth increase did not reach significance, likely because of low power. No day 14 peak-response samples were available, so repertoires were characterized only after the peak T cell response. Reportedly, close to half of the unique spike-specific TCRs recognized epitopes lying outside the regions that are mutated in the B.1.351 and B.1.1.7 variants. CD4 TCRs associated with the vaccine covered the entire spike protein, and the dominant responses were in regions 160-218 and 743-854. After two AZD1222 doses, both the breadth and the depth of spike-specific TCRs were significantly higher than at day 0 and than in MenACWY recipients. Conclusions about previously exposed vaccinees are limited because only five to seven AZD1222 recipients were SARS-CoV-2 seropositive at baseline. Participants were mostly white British and included more females than males, and it was suggested by the authors that clonal diversity may have been underestimated.

The sequence links TRBV5-1 to TRBJ1-1; a stretch of 7 junction bases matches TRBD1. Specimen: peripheral blood, collected 28 days after the second AZD1222 dose. This TCR was sampled from an adult who received the AZD1222 COVID-19 vaccine. The nucleotide sequence reads as follows: TGCGCCAGCAGCTATCAGGGGGAGGGGAATGAAGCTTTCTTT. The resulting protein is CASSYQGEGNEAFF.